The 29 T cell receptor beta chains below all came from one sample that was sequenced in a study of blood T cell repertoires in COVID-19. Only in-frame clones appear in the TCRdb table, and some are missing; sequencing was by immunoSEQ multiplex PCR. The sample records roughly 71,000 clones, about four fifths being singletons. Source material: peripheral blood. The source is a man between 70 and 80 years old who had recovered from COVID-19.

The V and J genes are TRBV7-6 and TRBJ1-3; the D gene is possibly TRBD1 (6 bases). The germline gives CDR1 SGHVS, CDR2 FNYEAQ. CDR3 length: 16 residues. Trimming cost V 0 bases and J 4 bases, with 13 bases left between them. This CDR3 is CASSLAGGPSGNTIYF. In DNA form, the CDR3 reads TGTGCCAGCAGCTTAGCCGGGGGGCCATCGGGAAACACCATATATTTT.

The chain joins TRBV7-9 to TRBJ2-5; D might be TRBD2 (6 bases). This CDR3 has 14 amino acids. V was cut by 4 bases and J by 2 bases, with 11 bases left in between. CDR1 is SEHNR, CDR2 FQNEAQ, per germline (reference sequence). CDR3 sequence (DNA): TGTGCCAGCAGCTCCGGGAGAGGGCAAGAGACCCAGTACTTC. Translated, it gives CASSSGRGQETQYF.

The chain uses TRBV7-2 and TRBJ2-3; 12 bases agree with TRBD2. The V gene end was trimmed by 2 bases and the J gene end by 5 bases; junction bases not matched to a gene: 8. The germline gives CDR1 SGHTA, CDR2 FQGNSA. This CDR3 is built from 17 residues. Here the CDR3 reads CASSLRQSSGGEDTQYF. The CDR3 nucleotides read TGTGCCAGCAGCTTACGACAATCTAGCGGGGGGGAAGATACGCAGTATTTT. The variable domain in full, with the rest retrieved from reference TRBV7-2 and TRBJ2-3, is GAGVSQSPSNKVTEKGKDVELRCDPISGHTALYWYRQSLGQGLEFLIYFQGNSAPDKSGLPSDRFSAERTGGSVSTLTIQRTQQEDSAVYLCASSLRQSSGGEDTQYFGPGTRLTVL.

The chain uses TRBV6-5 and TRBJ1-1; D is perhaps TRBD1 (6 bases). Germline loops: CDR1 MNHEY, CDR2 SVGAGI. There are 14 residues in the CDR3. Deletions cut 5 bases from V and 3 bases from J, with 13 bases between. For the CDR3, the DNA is TGTGCCAGCAGTCAGAGCAGGGGCGACACTGAAGCTTTCTTT. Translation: CASSQSRGDTEAFF.

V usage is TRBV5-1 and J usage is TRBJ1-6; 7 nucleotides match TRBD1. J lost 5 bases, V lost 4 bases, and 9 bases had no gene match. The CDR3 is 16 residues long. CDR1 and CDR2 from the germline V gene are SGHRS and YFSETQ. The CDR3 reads CASSPGPQGDNSPLHF. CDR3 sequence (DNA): TGCGCCAGCAGCCCCGGACCTCAGGGGGATAATTCACCCCTCCACTTT.

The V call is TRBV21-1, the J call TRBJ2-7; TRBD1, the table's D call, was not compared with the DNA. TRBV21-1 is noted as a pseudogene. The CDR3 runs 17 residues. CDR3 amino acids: CASRPPPRGTGHYEQYF. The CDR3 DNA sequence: TGTGCCAGCAGACCCCCACCTCGCGGGACAGGCCACTACGAGCAGTACTTC.

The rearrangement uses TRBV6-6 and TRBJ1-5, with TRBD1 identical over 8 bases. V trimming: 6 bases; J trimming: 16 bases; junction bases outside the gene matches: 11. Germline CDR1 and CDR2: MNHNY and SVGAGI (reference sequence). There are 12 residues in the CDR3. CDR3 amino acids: CASSPDRGFLHF. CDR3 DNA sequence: TGTGCCAGCAGCCCTGACAGGGGATTCCTACATTTT.

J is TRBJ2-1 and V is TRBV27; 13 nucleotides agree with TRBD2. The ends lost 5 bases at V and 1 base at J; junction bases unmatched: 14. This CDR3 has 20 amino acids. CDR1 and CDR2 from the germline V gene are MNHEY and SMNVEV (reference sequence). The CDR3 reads CASSIAPGTSGTTSYNEQFF. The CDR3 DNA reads TGTGCCAGCAGTATCGCACCTGGGACTAGCGGGACAACATCCTACAATGAGCAGTTCTTC.

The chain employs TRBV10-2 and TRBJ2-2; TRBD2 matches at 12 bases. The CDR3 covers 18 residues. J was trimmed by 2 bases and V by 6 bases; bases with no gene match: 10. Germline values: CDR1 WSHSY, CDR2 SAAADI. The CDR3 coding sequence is TGCGCCAGCAGAGACCAAAGGACTAGCGGGATTAACACCGGGGAGCTGTTTTTT. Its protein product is CASRDQRTSGINTGELFF.

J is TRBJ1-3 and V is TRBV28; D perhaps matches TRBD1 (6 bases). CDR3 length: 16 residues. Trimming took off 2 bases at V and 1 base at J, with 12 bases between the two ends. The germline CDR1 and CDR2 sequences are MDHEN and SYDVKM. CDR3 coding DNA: TGTGCCAGCAGTTTAAACAGGGTACTATCTGGAAACACCATATATTTT. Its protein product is CASSLNRVLSGNTIYF.

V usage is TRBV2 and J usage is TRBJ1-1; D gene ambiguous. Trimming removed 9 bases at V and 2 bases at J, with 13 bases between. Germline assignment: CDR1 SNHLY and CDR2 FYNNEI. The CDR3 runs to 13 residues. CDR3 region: CASGLQYNTEAFF. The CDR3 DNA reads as TGTGCCAGTGGCTTACAGTACAACACTGAAGCTTTCTTT.

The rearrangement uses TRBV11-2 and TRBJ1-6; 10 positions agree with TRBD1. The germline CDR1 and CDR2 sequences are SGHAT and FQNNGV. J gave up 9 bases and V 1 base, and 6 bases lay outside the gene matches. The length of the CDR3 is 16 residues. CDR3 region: CASSLGQGARSSPLHF. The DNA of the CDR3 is TGTGCCAGCAGCTTAGGACAGGGGGCACGGAGTTCACCCCTCCACTTT. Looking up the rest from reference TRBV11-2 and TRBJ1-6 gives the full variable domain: EAGVAQSPRYKIIEKRQSVAFWCNPISGHATLYWYQQILGQGPKLLIQFQNNGVVDDSQLPKDRFSAERLKGVDSTLKIQPAKLEDSAVYLCASSLGQGARSSPLHFGNGTRLTVT.

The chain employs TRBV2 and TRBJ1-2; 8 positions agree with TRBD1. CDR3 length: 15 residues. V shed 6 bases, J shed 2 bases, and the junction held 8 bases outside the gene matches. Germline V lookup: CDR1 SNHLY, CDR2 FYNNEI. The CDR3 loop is CASRPGQGNNYGYTF. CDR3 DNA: TGTGCCAGCAGACCCGGACAGGGCAACAACTATGGCTACACCTTC.

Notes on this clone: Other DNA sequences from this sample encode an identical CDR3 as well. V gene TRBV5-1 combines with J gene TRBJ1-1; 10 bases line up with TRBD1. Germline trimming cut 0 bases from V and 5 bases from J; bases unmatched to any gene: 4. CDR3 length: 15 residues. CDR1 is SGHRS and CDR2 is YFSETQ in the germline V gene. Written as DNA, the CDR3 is TGCGCCAGCAGCTTGGCCGGGGACAGGGGAACTGAAGCTTTCTTT. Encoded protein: CASSLAGDRGTEAFF.

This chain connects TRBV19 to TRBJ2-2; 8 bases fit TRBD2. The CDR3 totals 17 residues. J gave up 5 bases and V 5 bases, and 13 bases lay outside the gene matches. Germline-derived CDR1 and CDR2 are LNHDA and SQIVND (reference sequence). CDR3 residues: CASSEATPSGGTGELFF. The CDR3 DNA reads TGTGCCAGTAGTGAGGCGACTCCATCGGGGGGGACCGGGGAGCTGTTTTTT.

The CDR3 sequence is CASTPGGTGEETQYF. The DNA of the CDR3 is TGTGCCAGTACCCCAGGGGGGACAGGGGAAGAGACCCAGTACTTC. This chain joins TRBV19 and TRBJ2-5; 10 bases match TRBD1. Germline loops: CDR1 LNHDA, CDR2 SQIVND (reference sequence). V lost 7 bases to trimming and J lost 3 bases; unmatched junction nucleotides: 8. The CDR3 has 15 amino acids. Using reference TRBV19 and TRBJ2-5 for the parts outside the CDR3, the full variable domain is DGGITQSPKYLFRKEGQNVTLSCEQNLNHDAMYWYRQDPGQGLRLIYYSQIVNDFQKGDIAEGYSVSREKKESFPLTVTSAQKNPTAFYLCASTPGGTGEETQYFGPGTRLLVL.

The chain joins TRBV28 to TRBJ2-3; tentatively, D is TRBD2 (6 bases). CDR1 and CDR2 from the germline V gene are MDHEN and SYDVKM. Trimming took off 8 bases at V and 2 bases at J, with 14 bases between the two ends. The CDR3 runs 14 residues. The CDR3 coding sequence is TGTGCCAGCGCGTTGGGCGGGATCACAGATACGCAGTATTTT. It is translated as CASALGGITDTQYF.

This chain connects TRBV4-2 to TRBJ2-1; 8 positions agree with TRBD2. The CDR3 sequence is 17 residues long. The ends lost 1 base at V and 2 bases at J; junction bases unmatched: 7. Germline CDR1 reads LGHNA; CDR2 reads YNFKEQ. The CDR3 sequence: CASSQGGSGATYNEQFF. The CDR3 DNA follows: TGTGCCAGCAGCCAAGGTGGTAGCGGGGCCACCTACAATGAGCAGTTCTTC.

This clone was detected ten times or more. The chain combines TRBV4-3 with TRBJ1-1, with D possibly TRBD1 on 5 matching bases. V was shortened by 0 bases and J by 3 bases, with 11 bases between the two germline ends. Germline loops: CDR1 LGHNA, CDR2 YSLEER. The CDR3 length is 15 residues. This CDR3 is CASSQDSGGYTEAFF. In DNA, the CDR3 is TGCGCCAGCAGCCAAGATTCGGGGGGGTACACTGAAGCTTTCTTT.

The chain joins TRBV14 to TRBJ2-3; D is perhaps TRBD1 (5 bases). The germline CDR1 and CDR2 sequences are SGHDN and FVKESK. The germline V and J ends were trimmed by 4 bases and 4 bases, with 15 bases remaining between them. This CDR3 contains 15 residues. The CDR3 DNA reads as TGTGCCAGCAGCCCAAGTTCAGGGTTGTCAGATACGCAGTATTTT. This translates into CASSPSSGLSDTQYF.

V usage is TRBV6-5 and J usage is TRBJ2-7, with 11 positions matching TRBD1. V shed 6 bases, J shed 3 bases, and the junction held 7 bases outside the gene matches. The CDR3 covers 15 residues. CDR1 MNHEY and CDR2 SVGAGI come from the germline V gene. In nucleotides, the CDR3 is TGTGCCAGCAGGACGGGGACAGGGGGACTCTACGAGCAGTACTTC. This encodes CASRTGTGGLYEQYF.

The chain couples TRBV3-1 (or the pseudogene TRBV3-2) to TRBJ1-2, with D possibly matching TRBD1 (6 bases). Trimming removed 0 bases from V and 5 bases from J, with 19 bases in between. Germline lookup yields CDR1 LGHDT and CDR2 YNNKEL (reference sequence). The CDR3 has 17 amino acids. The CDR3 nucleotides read TGTGCCAGCAGCCAAGATAATCCAGGGGCGTTTGGGTATGGCTACACCTTC. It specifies CASSQDNPGAFGYGYTF.

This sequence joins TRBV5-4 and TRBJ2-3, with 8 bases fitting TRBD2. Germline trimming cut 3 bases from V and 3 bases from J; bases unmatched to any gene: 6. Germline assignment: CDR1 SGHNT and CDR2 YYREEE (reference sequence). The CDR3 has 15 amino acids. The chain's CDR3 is CASSSRVAGTDTQYF. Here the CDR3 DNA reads TGTGCCAGCAGCTCCCGAGTAGCGGGAACAGATACGCAGTATTTT.

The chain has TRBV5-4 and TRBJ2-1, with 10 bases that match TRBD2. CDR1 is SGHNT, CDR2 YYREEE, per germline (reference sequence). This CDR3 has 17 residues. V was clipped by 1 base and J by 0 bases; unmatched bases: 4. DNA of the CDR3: TGTGCCAGCAGCTTGAGCGGGGGGGCCTCCTCCTACAATGAGCAGTTCTTC. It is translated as CASSLSGGASSYNEQFF.

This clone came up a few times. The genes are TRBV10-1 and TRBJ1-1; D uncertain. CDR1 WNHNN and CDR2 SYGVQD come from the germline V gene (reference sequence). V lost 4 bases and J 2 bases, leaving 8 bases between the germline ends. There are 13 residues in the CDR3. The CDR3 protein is CASSVGRNTEAFF. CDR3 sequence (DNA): TGCGCCAGCAGTGTGGGCAGAAACACTGAAGCTTTCTTT.

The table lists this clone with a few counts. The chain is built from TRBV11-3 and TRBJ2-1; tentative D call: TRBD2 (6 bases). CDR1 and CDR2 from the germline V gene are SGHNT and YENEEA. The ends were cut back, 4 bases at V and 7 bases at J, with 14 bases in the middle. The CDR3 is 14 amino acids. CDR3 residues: CASSSDGGENEQFF. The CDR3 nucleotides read TGTGCCAGCAGCTCCGACGGGGGTGAAAATGAGCAGTTCTTC.

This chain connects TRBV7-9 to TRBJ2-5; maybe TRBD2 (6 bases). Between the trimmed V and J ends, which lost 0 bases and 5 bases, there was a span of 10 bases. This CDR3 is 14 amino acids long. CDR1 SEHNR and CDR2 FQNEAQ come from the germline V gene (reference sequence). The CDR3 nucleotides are TGTGCCAGCAGCTTAGCGGGAGGTCCGGAGACCCAGTACTTC. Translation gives CASSLAGGPETQYF. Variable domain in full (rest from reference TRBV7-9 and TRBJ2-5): DTGVSQNPRHKITKRGQNVTFRCDPISEHNRLYWYRQTLGQGPEFLTYFQNEAQLEKSRLLSDRFSAERPKGSFSTLEIQRTEQGDSAMYLCASSLAGGPETQYFGPGTRLLVL.

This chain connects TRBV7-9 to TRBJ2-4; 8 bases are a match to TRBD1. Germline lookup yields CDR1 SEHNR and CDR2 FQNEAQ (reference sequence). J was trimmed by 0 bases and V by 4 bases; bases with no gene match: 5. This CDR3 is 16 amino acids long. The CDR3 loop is CASSSQGALAKNIQYF. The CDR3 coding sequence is TGTGCCAGCAGCTCTCAGGGGGCCCTAGCCAAAAACATTCAGTACTTC.

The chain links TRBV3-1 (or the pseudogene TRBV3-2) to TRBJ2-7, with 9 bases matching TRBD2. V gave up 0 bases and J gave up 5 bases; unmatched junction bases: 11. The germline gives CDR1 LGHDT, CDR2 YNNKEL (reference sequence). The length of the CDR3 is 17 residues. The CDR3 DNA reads TGTGCCAGCAGCCAAGATTTTGGTCTAGCGGGAAAGGACGAGCAGTACTTC. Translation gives CASSQDFGLAGKDEQYF.